This T cell receptor beta chain was sequenced in a study of post-analysis software for immune sequencing data. General observations from the study: The five TRBV segments detected at higher frequency in patients than in controls included TRBV5-6, TRBV5-1 and TRBV20-1. Those with multiple sclerosis, the patient group, showed significantly lower normalized Chao1 diversity than controls.

For this clonotype: Antigen specificity is unknown.

The CDR3 is 12 amino acids. The V end lost 6 bases, the J end lost 0 bases, and 9 bases lay between the germline ends. Germline lookup yields CDR1 SQVTM and CDR2 ANQGSEA. Prepared libraries of TCR beta cDNA carried unique molecular identifiers. TCRdb reprocessed the PCR reads via MiXCR and lists one record per CDR3 protein. The profile shows about 770,000 distinct CDR3 sequences, 46% of them singletons. The TCR was taken from a girl under 18 with multiple sclerosis. The sequenced material came from blood. The chain combines TRBV29-1 with TRBJ2-7; unclear D gene. The CDR3 loop is CSVVLGSYEQYF. In nucleotides, the CDR3 is TGCAGCGTGGTATTGGGCTCCTACGAGCAGTACTTC.